Sequencing of this TCR beta chain was carried out in a study of blood T cell repertoires in COVID-19. At the level of the study: Sites across the United States, Italy and Spain contributed samples from acute and convalescent COVID-19. PBMCs, B-cell-depleted T cells, or T cells were the source of the cDNA or gDNA that made up the material.

The CDR3 sequence is 14 residues long. Germline assignment: CDR1 GTSNPN and CDR2 SVGIG (reference sequence). The junction had 7 bases not matched to a gene; V was cut back by 4 bases and J by 5 bases. Assay: immunoSEQ multiplex PCR; the TCRdb copy retains only in-frame clones and omits some. The table records approximately 240,000 clones, 80% to 85% of them present only once. The TCR comes from a woman aged 55 to 70 with acute or convalescent COVID-19. This chain joins TRBV30 and TRBJ1-5, with 8 positions matching TRBD1. Sequencing was carried out using peripheral blood. Here the CDR3 DNA reads TGTGCCTGGACCGACGGACAGGGAGATCAGCCCCAGCATTTT. It is translated as CAWTDGQGDQPQHF.